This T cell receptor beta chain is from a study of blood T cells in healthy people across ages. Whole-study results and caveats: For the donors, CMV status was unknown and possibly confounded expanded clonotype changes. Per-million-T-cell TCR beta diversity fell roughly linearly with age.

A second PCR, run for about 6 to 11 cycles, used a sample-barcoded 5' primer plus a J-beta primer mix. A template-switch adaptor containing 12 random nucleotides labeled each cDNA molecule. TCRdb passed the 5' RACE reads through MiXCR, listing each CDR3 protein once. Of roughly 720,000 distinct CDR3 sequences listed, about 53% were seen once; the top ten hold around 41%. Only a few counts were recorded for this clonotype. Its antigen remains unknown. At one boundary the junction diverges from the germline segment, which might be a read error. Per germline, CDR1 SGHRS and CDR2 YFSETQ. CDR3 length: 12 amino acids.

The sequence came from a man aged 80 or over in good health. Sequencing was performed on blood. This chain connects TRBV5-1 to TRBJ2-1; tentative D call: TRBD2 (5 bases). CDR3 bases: TGTGCCAGCAGCTCACTAGACAATGAGCAGTTCTTC. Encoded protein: CASSSLDNEQFF.